The entry below describes one TCR beta chain. Antigen unknown. The data were taken from a study of shared clonotypes between healthy human individuals. Notes on the study in general: The generation probabilities recorded for non-shared clonotypes fell below those of clonotypes shared by all four donors.

Repertoires were generated with immunoSEQ multiplex PCR, while TCRdb's copy carries only in-frame clones and drops some. The sample shows around 2.1 million clones, almost 96% of them seen only once. V was shortened by 4 bases and J by 2 bases, with 6 bases between the two germline ends. This CDR3 has 14 residues. Per the germline V gene, CDR1 is MNHNY and CDR2 is SVGAGI (reference sequence). The J gene is TRBJ2-6, the V gene TRBV6-6, with D perhaps being TRBD1 or TRBD2 (5 bases each). Sample: naive CD4+ T cells sorted from blood. As for subset: CD45RA+ positively selected. This clonotype was sampled from a man aged 18 to 30 in good health. CDR3 nucleotide sequence: TGTGCCAGCAGTTCGGGGCCTGGGGCCAACGTCCTGACTTTC. Residues: CASSSGPGANVLTF.